Given below is one T cell receptor (beta chain) in context. The data originate from a study of human T cells and chemical hapten exposure. TCRdb passed the RACE reads through MiXCR, listing each CDR3 protein once. The repertoire holds around 300,000 distinct CDR3 sequences, with 7.5% to 8% as singletons. Time point: pre-sensitization, week 0. Treatment indicated: therapeutic diphenylcyclopropenone sensitization with weekly scalp DPC. Unfractionated whole blood yielded the extracted total RNA. Germline V CDR1 and CDR2: MGHRA, YSYEKL. V dropped 2 bases and J dropped 3; count of bases not matched to a gene: 3. This CDR3 is 14 amino acids long.

J is TRBJ1-1 and V is TRBV4-1; 7 bases fit TRBD1. Sequencing used whole blood, obtained in connection with sensitization to the hapten diphenylcyclopropenone (DPC). The receptor's source is a man between 18 and 29 years old with alopecia areata. Some clones in this sample may be carry-over from other donors' samples. The chain's CDR3 is CASSQRQGDTEAFF. The CDR3 nucleotides are TGCGCCAGCAGCCAACGACAGGGTGACACTGAAGCTTTCTTT.